A selection of T cell receptor beta chains follows, all from one sample in a study of cytomegalovirus exposure and HLA in healthy donors. Here immunoSEQ multiplex PCR was the method, and the copy in TCRdb shows in-frame clones only, minus some. The table lists about 60,000 clones, more than 90% of them singletons, with more than 1% in the top ten. Material for sequencing was PBMCs. These receptors were collected from a man between 18 and 29 years old in good health and CMV-seronegative. The CDR3 runs from the conserved cysteine through the conserved F or W. The D gene is left open where the match is weak. Not all rows give a size; the values are once, few, many and, for expanded clones, a class.

DNA: TGTGCCAGCAGCACCAGACTAGCGGGAGATCGCGAGCAGTACTTC
CDR3: CASSTRLAGDREQYF
V: TRBV11-3
D: TRBD2
J: TRBJ2-7
size: .

DNA: TGTGCCAGCGGAAGTAGCGGGAGGGGGGGCGAGCAGTACTTC
CDR3: CASGSSGRGGEQYF
V: TRBV7-2
D: TRBD2
J: TRBJ2-7
size: .

DNA: TGTGCCAGCAGCGTAGGGGCTAGCGGGAGTCCCAAAAACATTCAGTACTTC
CDR3: CASSVGASGSPKNIQYF
V: TRBV9
D: TRBD2
J: TRBJ2-4
size: .

DNA: TGTGCCAGCATCAGGGACTACGAGCAGTACTTC
CDR3: CASIRDYEQYF
V: TRBV28
D: .
J: TRBJ2-7
size: .

DNA: TGTGCCAGCAGTGGGGCGGGGGTCTATGGCTACACCTTC
CDR3: CASSGAGVYGYTF
V: TRBV6-5
D: .
J: TRBJ1-2
size: once

DNA: TGTGCCAGCAGTTCAGACCGGGTAGCCTATGGCTACACCTTC
CDR3: CASSSDRVAYGYTF
V: TRBV6-5
D: .
J: TRBJ1-2
size: .

DNA: TGCGCCAGCAGCCAAGATCACTGGGGGAGGACTGAAGCTTTCTTT
CDR3: CASSQDHWGRTEAFF
V: TRBV4-1
D: .
J: TRBJ1-1
size: .

DNA: TGTGCCAGCTCACCAGGGGAGGGTCGAGAGCAGTACTTC
CDR3: CASSPGEGREQYF
V: TRBV18
D: TRBD2
J: TRBJ2-7
size: .

DNA: TGCGCCAGCAGCCAAGTAGAGGGATCGATATATGAAAAACTGTTTTTT
CDR3: CASSQVEGSIYEKLFF
V: TRBV4-1
D: .
J: TRBJ1-4
size: .

DNA: TGTGCCAGCAGCTCAACCCCCGGGACTACTAGCACAGATACGCAGTATTTT
CDR3: CASSSTPGTTSTDTQYF
V: TRBV13
D: TRBD2
J: TRBJ2-3
size: .

DNA: TGTGCCAGCAGTTCACCGAGGGACAGGCCGATGAACACTGAAGCTTTCTTT
CDR3: CASSSPRDRPMNTEAFF
V: TRBV28
D: TRBD1
J: TRBJ1-1
size: .

DNA: TGCGCCAGCAGAGTCGGCGGGGTGAACACCGGGGAGCTGTTTTTT
CDR3: CASRVGGVNTGELFF
V: TRBV5-1
D: .
J: TRBJ2-2
size: few

DNA: TGCGCCAGCAGCTCCGACAACTCTGGAAACACCATATATTTT
CDR3: CASSSDNSGNTIYF
V: TRBV5-1
D: .
J: TRBJ1-3
size: .

DNA: TGCGCCAGCAGCTACACAGGGGGTAATGAGCAGTTCTTC
CDR3: CASSYTGGNEQFF
V: TRBV5-1
D: TRBD1
J: TRBJ2-1
size: .

DNA: TGCAGCGTTGCGTGGGGACAAGGTGTTTCGGAATACAATGAGCAGTTCTTC
CDR3: CSVAWGQGVSEYNEQFF
V: TRBV29-1
D: .
J: TRBJ2-1
size: .

DNA: TGTGCCAGCAGTCGGACAGGGCTTGATGAAAAACTGTTTTTT
CDR3: CASSRTGLDEKLFF
V: TRBV6-5
D: TRBD1
J: TRBJ1-4
size: .

DNA: TGTGCCAGCAGTAGGACAGGGTGGGAGACCCAGTACTTC
CDR3: CASSRTGWETQYF
V: TRBV6-4
D: TRBD1
J: TRBJ2-5
size: .

DNA: TGTGCCAGCAGTACGGTAAGGACTAGCGGGATACCTGAGCAGTTCTTC
CDR3: CASSTVRTSGIPEQFF
V: TRBV27
D: TRBD2
J: TRBJ2-1
size: .

DNA: TGTGCCACCAGCAGAGGGACAGGGGTTACTGAAGCTTTCTTT
CDR3: CATSRGTGVTEAFF
V: TRBV15
D: TRBD1
J: TRBJ1-1
size: .

DNA: TGCGCCGTCCTCACCGGGGAGCTGTTTTTT
CDR3: CAVLTGELFF
V: TRBV10-1
D: .
J: TRBJ2-2
size: .

DNA: TGTGCCAGTAGTGTCACAGGGACTAGTTTCTACAATGAGCAGTTCTTC
CDR3: CASSVTGTSFYNEQFF
V: TRBV19
D: TRBD2
J: TRBJ2-1
size: .

DNA: TGTGCCTGGAGTGAGTCAGGGTATGGCTACACCTTC
CDR3: CAWSESGYGYTF
V: TRBV30
D: .
J: TRBJ1-2
size: .

DNA: TGTGCCAGCAGCCAGGCTATGACAGGGTCTGGGGCCAACGTCCTGACTTTC
CDR3: CASSQAMTGSGANVLTF
V: TRBV4-2
D: TRBD1
J: TRBJ2-6
size: .

DNA: TGTGCCAGCAGCTTGGCCGGTCAGGGATCCTACAATGAGCAGTTCTTC
CDR3: CASSLAGQGSYNEQFF
V: TRBV5-6
D: .
J: TRBJ2-1
size: .

DNA: TGTGCCTGGGGTCAGACTGGGGGCGGTTCCTACGAGCAGTACTTC
CDR3: CAWGQTGGGSYEQYF
V: TRBV30
D: .
J: TRBJ2-7
size: .

DNA: TGTGCCAGCAGCTCTTACGGGGATACGCAGTATTTT
CDR3: CASSSYGDTQYF
V: TRBV7-2
D: .
J: TRBJ2-3
size: .

DNA: TGCGCCAGCAGCCAAGATCATCCCTACTACGAGCAGTACTTC
CDR3: CASSQDHPYYEQYF
V: TRBV4-3
D: .
J: TRBJ2-7
size: .

DNA: TGTGCCAGCAGCCCGGGACAGGGTAGCGGCTACACCTTC
CDR3: CASSPGQGSGYTF
V: TRBV11-2
D: TRBD1
J: TRBJ1-2
size: once

DNA: TGTGCCAGCAGTTTATGGGGCTCTACCGGGGAGCTGTTTTTT
CDR3: CASSLWGSTGELFF
V: TRBV27
D: .
J: TRBJ2-2
size: .

DNA: TGCGCCAGCAGCCAGCCGCCCACAGGGTCTGGGGCCAACGTCCTGACTTTC
CDR3: CASSQPPTGSGANVLTF
V: TRBV5-1
D: .
J: TRBJ2-6
size: once

DNA: TGTGCCATCAGTGGGGGGACTAGCGGAAGTAGCACAGATACGCAGTATTTT
CDR3: CAISGGTSGSSTDTQYF
V: TRBV10-3
D: TRBD2
J: TRBJ2-3
size: .

DNA: TGTGCCAGCAGTGATTCCAGGGGCCTGAGCTCCTACGAGCAGTACTTC
CDR3: CASSDSRGLSSYEQYF
V: TRBV6-1
D: .
J: TRBJ2-7
size: .

DNA: TGTGCCAGCAGCAGATCCGGGACAGGGCTGTTCTTT
CDR3: CASSRSGTGLFF
V: TRBV6-6
D: TRBD1
J: TRBJ1-1
size: .

DNA: TGCGCCAGCAGTTTAGCGGGAGAACATCAAGAGACCCAGTACTTC
CDR3: CASSLAGEHQETQYF
V: TRBV5-1
D: TRBD2
J: TRBJ2-5
size: .

DNA: TGTGCCAGCAGTTCGCAGGGCGGGATGAACACTGAAGCTTTCTTT
CDR3: CASSSQGGMNTEAFF
V: TRBV27
D: .
J: TRBJ1-1
size: .